This passage covers 19 T cell receptor beta chains from one sample sequenced in a study of blood T cells in healthy people across ages. A J-beta primer mix and a sample-barcoded 5' primer were used in a second PCR of roughly 6 to 12 cycles. TCRdb passed the 5' RACE reads through MiXCR, listing each CDR3 protein once. Of 800,000 or so distinct CDR3 sequences listed, approximately 25% are singletons. The sample also formed part of further work on T cells of mothers and their children.

The specimen was blood. The source of these receptors is a boy aged 10-17 years in good health.

This chain connects TRBV7-9 to TRBJ2-7; the match to TRBD2 covers 8 bases. The CDR3 sequence is 17 residues long. Germline V gene sequence: CDR1 SEHNR, CDR2 FQNEAQ (reference sequence). V shed 4 bases and J 2 bases; nucleotides not matched to a gene: 13. The CDR3 DNA sequence: TGTGCCAGCAGCTACTACCGTAGCGGGACGAAAACCTACGAGCAGTACTTC. It codes for CASSYYRSGTKTYEQYF.

This clonotype was seen more than once but under ten times. V is TRBV10-3 and J is TRBJ2-5; perhaps TRBD2 as D (6 bases). The germline CDR1 and CDR2 sequences are ENHRY and SYGVKD. V lost 0 bases, J lost 5 bases, and 10 bases lay in between. CDR3 length: 14 amino acids. Here the CDR3 DNA reads TGTGCCATCAGTGAGTCAGGGACTCGTGAGACCCAGTACTTC. This sequence encodes CAISESGTRETQYF.

The chain has TRBV9 and TRBJ1-4, with D unclear. CDR3 size: 16 residues. CDR1 is SGDLS and CDR2 is YYNGEE in the germline V gene. V lost 3 bases, J lost 7 bases, and 19 bases lay in between. CDR3 DNA: TGTGCCAGCAGCGCCTACCCCAGAGGGTTAGGTGAAAAACTGTTTTTT. It encodes CASSAYPRGLGEKLFF.

CDR3 in amino acids: CASSQGFNSYNSPLHF. CDR3 nucleotides: TGTGCCAGCAGTCAAGGTTTCAACTCCTATAATTCACCCCTCCACTTT. This chain links TRBV27 with TRBJ1-6; no clear D. V was cut by 5 bases and J by 0 bases, with 11 bases left in between. CDR3 size: 16 residues. Germline values: CDR1 MNHEY, CDR2 SMNVEV (reference sequence).

The V gene is TRBV12-3 or TRBV12-4, the J gene TRBJ1-1; maybe TRBD1 (6 bases). The V end lost 5 bases, the J end lost 10 bases, and 17 bases lay between the germline ends. CDR3 length: 13 residues. CDR3 amino acids: CASSIQQGLVAFF. DNA for the CDR3: TGTGCCAGCAGTATTCAACAGGGATTGGTAGCTTTCTTT.

This clonotype has only a few counts. The chain links TRBV9 to TRBJ1-2; D remains unclear. V was trimmed by 3 bases and J by 3 bases, leaving 6 bases between them. Germline CDR1 is SGDLS and CDR2 is YYNGEE. The CDR3 consists of 12 residues. CDR3 sequence (DNA): TGTGCCAGCAGCGACTATTACTATGGCTACACCTTC. Encoded protein: CASSDYYYGYTF.

This clonotype was recorded a few times. This chain links TRBV20-1 with TRBJ2-4; 8 nucleotides line up with TRBD2. CDR1 is DFQATT and CDR2 is SNEGSKA in the germline V gene (reference sequence). This CDR3 region has 15 residues. V dropped 4 bases and J dropped 0; count of bases not matched to a gene: 5. The CDR3 DNA sequence: TGCAGTGCTATCGGGCTAGCGGGAGCCAAAAACATTCAGTACTTC. Translation gives CSAIGLAGAKNIQYF.

The chain joins TRBV4-1 to TRBJ2-1, with 10 bases aligning to TRBD2. The CDR3 contains 16 residues. Germline trimming cut 4 bases from V and 2 bases from J; bases unmatched to any gene: 5. Germline values: CDR1 MGHRA, CDR2 YSYEKL. The CDR3 nucleotides are TGCGCCAGCAGCCCCTTAGCGGGAGGCGCCTACAATGAGCAGTTCTTC. Translating it yields CASSPLAGGAYNEQFF.

This clonotype was counted a few times. The chain is built from TRBV7-9 and TRBJ1-2; unclear D gene. V shed 1 base and J shed 13 bases, with 13 bases lying between them. The germline V gene has CDR1 SEHNR and CDR2 FQNEAQ (reference sequence). The CDR3 sequence is 12 residues long. The CDR3 DNA is TGTGCCAGCAGCTTAGGCCTTCTGGAGCCCACCTTC. As protein: CASSLGLLEPTF.

The rearrangement uses TRBV10-3 and TRBJ2-5; weak D call: TRBD1 (5 bases). The V and J ends lost 10 bases and 0 bases respectively, with 9 bases between them. Germline loops: CDR1 ENHRY, CDR2 SYGVKD. This CDR3 has 12 amino acids. DNA of the CDR3: TGTGCCACAGGACAAGACCAAGAGACCCAGTACTTC. Protein: CATGQDQETQYF.

This CDR3 reads CASGPSHLGTEAFF. The CDR3 region has the DNA TGTGCCAGCGGGCCCTCTCATTTGGGCACTGAAGCTTTCTTT. This chain uses TRBV28 with TRBJ1-1; D remains ambiguous. The V end was cut by 8 bases, the J end by 4 bases, with 17 bases between. The CDR3 is 14 residues long. Germline values: CDR1 MDHEN, CDR2 SYDVKM.

The table lists this clonotype with a few counts. The chain has TRBV7-2 and TRBJ2-7, with TRBD2 matching 14 bases. The CDR3 length is 19 residues. Germline loops: CDR1 SGHTA, CDR2 FQGNSA. After removal of 3 bases from V and 0 bases from J, the junction contained 10 bases not matched to a gene. CDR3 sequence (DNA): TGTGCCAGCAGCTTCATTGTAGGGACTAGCGGGAGTTTCTCCTACGAGCAGTACTTC. Translating it yields CASSFIVGTSGSFSYEQYF.

Only a few counts were recorded for this clonotype. The chain joins TRBV27 to TRBJ1-2; 7 positions agree with TRBD1. The germline V gene encodes CDR1 MNHEY and CDR2 SMNVEV (reference sequence). The V and J ends lost 6 bases and 2 bases, in that order; junction bases with no gene match: 9. This CDR3 has 15 residues. In DNA form, the CDR3 reads TGTGCCAGCAGCGCCGACAGGGCAGCCAACTATGGCTACACCTTC. Residues: CASSADRAANYGYTF.

The chain is built from TRBV6-2 or TRBV6-3 and TRBJ2-5; D possibly corresponds to TRBD2 (5 bases). The ends were cut back, 10 bases at V and 5 bases at J, with 17 bases in the middle. The CDR3 is 13 residues long. Germline V gene data show CDR1 as MNHEY and CDR2 as SVGEGT. CDR3 DNA: TGTGCCATCGGTAGCGTCGGATGGGAGACCCAGTACTTC. This encodes CAIGSVGWETQYF.

This clonotype has a handful of counts. The genes are TRBV5-1 and TRBJ1-1; D not resolved. The germline V and J ends were trimmed by 4 bases and 1 base, with 17 bases remaining between them. Per germline, CDR1 SGHRS and CDR2 YFSETQ. The length of the CDR3 is 16 residues. For the CDR3, the DNA is TGCGCCAGCAGCCCGACCCGGTTAACAGCGAACACTGAAGCTTTCTTT. Protein: CASSPTRLTANTEAFF.

About this clonotype itself: Since no conserved phenylalanine or tryptophan closes the CDR3, a read error is the likely cause. The rearrangement links TRBV12-3 or TRBV12-4 to TRBJ1-2; a weak D match, TRBD1 (6 bases). This CDR3 comprises 14 residues. Between the trimmed V and J ends, which lost 5 bases and 3 bases, there was a span of 13 bases. For the CDR3, the DNA is TGTGCCAGCAGTCTAACAGGGTGGGACTATGGCTACACCTCC. Translating gives CASSLTGWDYGYTS.

The chain carries TRBV20-1 and TRBJ2-3; 7 bases are a match to TRBD2. Germline V gene data show CDR1 as DFQATT and CDR2 as SNEGSKA (reference sequence). The CDR3 sequence is 14 residues long. Losses at the gene ends were 6 bases for V and 5 bases for J; bases not matched to a gene: 11. In nucleotides, the CDR3 is TGCAGTGCCCTCGGGACTACCGTCCAAGATACGCAGTATTTT. As protein: CSALGTTVQDTQYF.

There are a few counts of this clonotype. The chain carries TRBV6-1 and TRBJ2-6; D not resolved. Germline V gene data show CDR1 as MNHNS and CDR2 as SASEGT. V was cut by 3 bases and J by 0 bases, with 9 bases left in between. This CDR3 contains 16 residues. The CDR3: CASSEILGSGANVLTF. In nucleotides, the CDR3 is TGTGCCAGCAGTGAGATCCTGGGCTCTGGGGCCAACGTCCTGACTTTC.

The chain uses TRBV29-1 and TRBJ2-5; TRBD2 is a possible D gene (6 bases). The J call may not be correct, given that the DNA end is closer to TRBJ2-7. CDR1 and CDR2 from the germline V gene are SQVTM and ANQGSEA. This CDR3 comprises 12 residues. CDR3 amino acids: CSVTGEENEQYF. The CDR3 DNA is TGCAGCGTCACGGGAGAAGAGAACGAGCAGTACTTC.